This T cell receptor (beta chain) was sequenced in a study of blood T cell repertoires in COVID-19. Authors' analysis steps: Estimated nucleated cell counts came from reference gene primer amplification. Data came from immunoSEQ multiplex PCR; TCRdb stores just in-frame clones and leaves some out. V and J calls and clone size follow that table, whereas D and trimming were derived from the DNA. The sample carries approximately 150,000 clones, about 81% recorded once. CDR3 size: 12 residues. Trimming removed 2 bases at V and 8 bases at J, with 9 bases between. Germline V CDR1 and CDR2: MNHEY, SVGEGT. The chain employs TRBV6-2 or TRBV6-3 and TRBJ1-1; D remains unclear. Sequenced material: peripheral blood. The receptor comes from a woman between 70 and 85 years old with acute or convalescent COVID-19. CDR3 loop: CASSYTISEAFF. For the CDR3, the DNA is TGTGCCAGCAGTTACACAATTTCCGAAGCTTTCTTT.